The 22 T cell receptor beta chains presented below share a single source sample, sequenced in a study of blood T cell repertoires in COVID-19. TCRdb's table, derived via immunoSEQ multiplex PCR, lists solely in-frame clones and lacks some. The sample carries approximately 240,000 clones, 80% to 90% recorded once. Material: peripheral blood. The origin of the receptors is a woman aged 40 to 50 who had recovered from COVID-19.

As to this clone: An end of the junction differs from the germline gene, which may be a read error. This sequence joins TRBV27 and TRBJ2-7; 7 bases are shared with TRBD1. The V gene's germline CDR1 is MNHEY and CDR2 SMNVEV (reference sequence). The CDR3 is 13 residues long. This CDR3 is CASSLFPQGQTNF. In DNA form, the CDR3 reads TGTGCCAGCAGTTTGTTCCCCCAGGGACAGACGAACTTC.

This chain connects TRBV9 to TRBJ2-7; 8 bases line up with TRBD2. Germline V gives CDR1 SGDLS, CDR2 YYNGEE. This CDR3 is built from 14 residues. V shed 0 bases, J shed 2 bases, and the junction held 1 base outside the gene matches. As DNA, the CDR3 is TGTGCCAGCAGCGTAGCGGGGGGGACCTACGAGCAGTACTTC. Its translation: CASSVAGGTYEQYF.

The CDR3 is CASRLRTGETGELFF. The CDR3 DNA sequence: TGTGCCAGCAGACTTCGCACCGGGGAGACCGGGGAGCTGTTTTTT. This chain connects TRBV7-9 to TRBJ2-2, with D possibly TRBD2 on 5 matching bases. The CDR3 loop spans 15 amino acids. The ends were cut back, 6 bases at V and 5 bases at J, with 16 bases in the middle. Germline V gives CDR1 SEHNR, CDR2 FQNEAQ (reference sequence). Variable domain in full (rest from reference TRBV7-9 and TRBJ2-2): DTGVSQNPRHKITKRGQNVTFRCDPISEHNRLYWYRQTLGQGPEFLTYFQNEAQLEKSRLLSDRFSAERPKGSFSTLEIQRTEQGDSAMYLCASRLRTGETGELFFGEGSRLTVL.

This sequence joins TRBV12-5 and TRBJ2-1; D gene unclear. This CDR3 is built from 11 residues. Trimming pared 5 bases from V and 7 bases from J, leaving 6 bases between. Germline lookup yields CDR1 LGHNT and CDR2 FRNRAP. CDR3 sequence: CASGNMNEQFF. DNA for the CDR3: TGTGCTAGTGGTAACATGAATGAGCAGTTCTTC.

The rearrangement links TRBV2 to TRBJ1-2; TRBD1 aligns across 9 bases. Germline V gene lookup returns CDR1 SNHLY and CDR2 FYNNEI. The junction had 12 bases not matched to a gene; V was cut back by 5 bases and J by 2 bases. This CDR3 region has 17 residues. The CDR3 region is CASSSPPAGTGNYGYTF. CDR3 bases: TGTGCCAGCAGTTCTCCACCTGCCGGGACAGGGAACTATGGCTACACCTTC.

The rearrangement joins TRBV9 to TRBJ1-1, with TRBD1 matching 9 bases. Germline loops: CDR1 SGDLS, CDR2 YYNGEE. Trimming took 0 bases from V and 0 from J; bases not matched to a gene: 9. The CDR3 runs to 18 residues. The CDR3 sequence is CASSVGQGVTSLNTEAFF. In DNA form, the CDR3 reads TGTGCCAGCAGCGTAGGACAGGGGGTAACCTCGTTGAACACTGAAGCTTTCTTT.

A single count supports this clone. The chain joins TRBV5-4 to TRBJ1-1; D is possibly TRBD1 (5 bases). The germline V gene encodes CDR1 SGHNT and CDR2 YYREEE (reference sequence). The CDR3 runs to 16 residues. The V and J ends lost 4 bases and 3 bases respectively, with 19 bases between them. The DNA of the CDR3 is TGTGCCAGCAGCCATTATATCGGACAAAGAGACACTGAAGCTTTCTTT. Protein: CASSHYIGQRDTEAFF.

This chain links TRBV5-8 with TRBJ1-2; D not certain. The CDR3 is 12 residues long. The ends were cut back, 1 base at V and 8 bases at J, with 9 bases in the middle. Per the germline V gene, CDR1 is SGHTS and CDR2 is YDEGEE. The CDR3 nucleotides are TGTGCCAGCAGCTTGACGGCGAGGGGCTACACCTTC. It translates to CASSLTARGYTF.

The chain uses TRBV7-2 and TRBJ1-5, with D possibly TRBD1 on 5 matching bases. The CDR3 sequence is 15 residues long. V was clipped by 2 bases and J by 3 bases, with 11 bases between them. Germline CDR1 reads SGHTA; CDR2 reads FQGNSA. The CDR3 DNA reads as TGTGCCAGCAGCTTAATAGGGGAGGTCAATCAGCCCCAGCATTTT. Translating it yields CASSLIGEVNQPQHF.

This chain connects TRBV6-5 to TRBJ1-1; the D is unclear. Trimming stripped 6 bases from V and 1 base from J, with 12 bases between. The CDR3 runs 14 residues. In germline, CDR1 is MNHEY, CDR2 SVGAGI. The CDR3 DNA follows: TGTGCCAGCAGCCCCACGCAGTGGAACACTGAAGCTTTCTTT. It translates to CASSPTQWNTEAFF.

V and J are TRBV28 and TRBJ2-1; D might be TRBD2 (5 bases). The ends were cut back, 7 bases at V and 4 bases at J, with 20 bases in the middle. Germline CDR1 and CDR2: MDHEN and SYDVKM. The CDR3 consists of 16 residues. Written as DNA, the CDR3 is TGTGCCAGCATCCCTGGAGGTCCCCTCGGGTACAATGAGCAGTTCTTC. Translated, it gives CASIPGGPLGYNEQFF.

This chain connects TRBV4-3 to TRBJ2-7, with TRBD2 matching over 9 bases. With V trimmed by 4 bases and J by 2 bases, 6 bases remained unmatched. CDR1 and CDR2 (germline): LGHNA, YSLEER. The CDR3 length is 15 residues. CDR3 bases: TGCGCCAGCAGCCCATTAGCGGGGGACGCCTACGAGCAGTACTTC. Its translation: CASSPLAGDAYEQYF.

The gene calls are TRBV10-3 and TRBJ2-1; D remains unclear. Looked up from germline, CDR1 is ENHRY and CDR2 is SYGVKD. This CDR3 has 15 residues. Trimming stripped 3 bases from V and 6 bases from J, with 15 bases between. CDR3 in DNA: TGTGCCATCAGTGATGGAGCAGCGTCGGGCAATGAGCAGTTCTTC. This translates into CAISDGAASGNEQFF.

This sequence joins TRBV7-2 and TRBJ1-1; 7 bases match TRBD1. The length of the CDR3 is 14 residues. Trimming cost V 3 bases and J 8 bases; bases outside gene matches: 9. Germline V CDR1 and CDR2: SGHTA, FQGNSA. The CDR3 DNA reads as TGTGCCAGCAGCTTGGGACAGCATCAAGACGAAGCTTTCTTT. Encoded protein: CASSLGQHQDEAFF.

The chain is built from TRBV19 and TRBJ1-1, with 10 bases identical to TRBD1. The V and J ends lost 6 bases and 4 bases, in that order; junction bases with no gene match: 5. Looked up from germline, CDR1 is LNHDA and CDR2 is SQIVND (reference sequence). The CDR3 loop spans 14 amino acids. The CDR3 spells CASRGDRGPTEAFF. As DNA, the CDR3 is TGTGCCAGTAGGGGGGACAGGGGCCCCACTGAAGCTTTCTTT.

The chain uses TRBV28 and TRBJ1-1, with D perhaps TRBD1 (5 bases). There are 15 residues in the CDR3. Germline V gene data show CDR1 as MDHEN and CDR2 as SYDVKM. V was shortened by 6 bases and J by 5 bases, with 19 bases between the two germline ends. The CDR3 sequence: CASSPGGVVGTEAFF. The CDR3 DNA reads TGTGCCAGCAGCCCTGGAGGGGTAGTGGGGACTGAAGCTTTCTTT.

This clone appeared a single time. J is TRBJ2-1 and V is TRBV27; 8 positions agree with TRBD2. The CDR3 runs to 15 residues. With 1 base clipped from V and 7 bases from J, the junction kept 6 bases outside the gene matches. The V gene's germline CDR1 is MNHEY and CDR2 SMNVEV (reference sequence). CDR3 sequence reads: CASSLYGGAWNEQFF. The CDR3 coding sequence is TGTGCCAGCAGTTTATACGGGGGGGCTTGGAATGAGCAGTTCTTC.

This chain uses TRBV10-2 with TRBJ1-1; 9 bases match TRBD1. Per the germline V gene, CDR1 is WSHSY and CDR2 is SAAADI. The CDR3 has 15 residues. Unmatched junction bases numbered 3, after V lost 3 bases and J lost 1 base. CDR3 nucleotides: TGCGCCAGCAGTGAAAGACAGGGGGGGAACACTGAAGCTTTCTTT. Its protein product is CASSERQGGNTEAFF.

This clone was recorded only once. The chain joins TRBV18 to TRBJ2-5; 9 bases map to TRBD1. This CDR3 is 15 amino acids long. Germline loops: CDR1 KGHSH, CDR2 LQKENI. Trimming at V came to 6 bases and at J to 5 bases, leaving 10 bases not matched to a gene. CDR3 sequence reads: CASSPINGQGETQYF. For the CDR3, the DNA is TGTGCCAGCTCCCCAATCAACGGACAGGGGGAGACCCAGTACTTC.

This clone has just a few counts. This chain uses TRBV28 with TRBJ2-7; 8 bases are a match to TRBD2. Germline CDR1 and CDR2: MDHEN and SYDVKM. The CDR3 spans 14 residues. The junction had 8 bases not matched to a gene; V was cut back by 7 bases and J by 3 bases. DNA for the CDR3: TGTGCCAGCATAATGGCGGGGGGTAACTACGAGCAGTACTTC. Its protein product is CASIMAGGNYEQYF.

The V and J genes are TRBV11-1 and TRBJ2-3, with 11 bases identical to TRBD1. Per germline, CDR1 SGHAT and CDR2 FQDESV (reference sequence). The V gene end was trimmed by 4 bases and the J gene end by 3 bases; junction bases not matched to a gene: 3. This CDR3 region has 15 residues. DNA for the CDR3: TGTGCCAGCAGCTCAGGACAGGGGGCAACAGATACGCAGTATTTT. Protein product: CASSSGQGATDTQYF.

V gene TRBV27 combines with J gene TRBJ2-3; D is ambiguous. V lost 5 bases and J lost 1, with 4 bases in between. Germline assignment: CDR1 MNHEY and CDR2 SMNVEV (reference sequence). This CDR3 contains 12 residues. The CDR3 nucleotides are TGTGCCAGCAGTCCAGGCACAGATACGCAGTATTTT. Its translation: CASSPGTDTQYF.